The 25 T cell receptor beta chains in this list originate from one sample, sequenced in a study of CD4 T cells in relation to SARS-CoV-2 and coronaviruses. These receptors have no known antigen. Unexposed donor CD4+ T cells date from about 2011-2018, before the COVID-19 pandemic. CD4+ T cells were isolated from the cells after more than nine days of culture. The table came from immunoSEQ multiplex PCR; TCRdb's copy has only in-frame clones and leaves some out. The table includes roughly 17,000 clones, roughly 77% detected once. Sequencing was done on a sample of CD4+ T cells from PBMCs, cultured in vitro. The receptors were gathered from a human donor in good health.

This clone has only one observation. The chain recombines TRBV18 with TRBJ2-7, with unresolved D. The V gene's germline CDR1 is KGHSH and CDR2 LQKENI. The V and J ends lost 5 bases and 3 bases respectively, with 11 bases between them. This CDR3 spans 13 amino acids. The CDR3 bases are TGTGCCAGCTCAGCAACTCCTCACTACGAGCAGTACTTC. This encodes CASSATPHYEQYF.

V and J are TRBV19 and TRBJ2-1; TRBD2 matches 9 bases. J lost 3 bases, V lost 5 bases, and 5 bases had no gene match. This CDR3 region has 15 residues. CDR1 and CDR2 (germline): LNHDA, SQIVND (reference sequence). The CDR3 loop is CASSRTSEIYNEQFF. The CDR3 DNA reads TGTGCCAGTAGTCGGACTAGCGAGATCTACAATGAGCAGTTCTTC.

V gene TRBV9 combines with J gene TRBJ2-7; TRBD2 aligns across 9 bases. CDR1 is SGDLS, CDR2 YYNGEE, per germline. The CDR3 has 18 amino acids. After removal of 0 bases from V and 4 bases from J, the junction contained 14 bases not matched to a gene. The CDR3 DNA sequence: TGTGCCAGCAGCGTAGGACTCAGGACTAGCGCAGGAGGGTACGAGCAGTACTTC. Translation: CASSVGLRTSAGGYEQYF.

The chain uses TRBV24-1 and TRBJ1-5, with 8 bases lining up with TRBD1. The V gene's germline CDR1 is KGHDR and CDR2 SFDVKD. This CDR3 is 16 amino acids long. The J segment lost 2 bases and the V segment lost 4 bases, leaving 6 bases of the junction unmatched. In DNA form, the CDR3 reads TGTGCCACCAGTGACCCCGGGACAGGCGGCAATCAGCCCCAGCATTTT. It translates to CATSDPGTGGNQPQHF.

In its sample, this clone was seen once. The CDR3 loop reads CASSQEWVQVNEKLFF. DNA for the CDR3: TGCGCCAGCAGCCAAGAGTGGGTCCAGGTAAATGAAAAACTGTTTTTT. The rearrangement joins TRBV4-1 to TRBJ1-4, with D hard to call. This CDR3 is built from 16 residues. Trimming took 0 bases from V and 5 from J, leaving 13 bases between them. Germline V lookup: CDR1 MGHRA, CDR2 YSYEKL.

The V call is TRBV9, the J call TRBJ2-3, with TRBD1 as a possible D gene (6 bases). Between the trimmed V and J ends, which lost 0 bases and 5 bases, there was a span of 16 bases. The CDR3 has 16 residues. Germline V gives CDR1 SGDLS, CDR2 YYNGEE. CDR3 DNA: TGTGCCAGCAGCGTAGAGTCCGGGACAATCATAGATACGCAGTATTTT. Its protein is CASSVESGTIIDTQYF. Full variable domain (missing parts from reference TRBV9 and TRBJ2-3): DSGVTQTPKHLITATGQRVTLRCSPRSGDLSVYWYQQSLDQGLQFLIQYYNGEERAKGNILERFSAQQFPDLHSELNLSSLELGDSALYFCASSVESGTIIDTQYFGPGTRLTVL.

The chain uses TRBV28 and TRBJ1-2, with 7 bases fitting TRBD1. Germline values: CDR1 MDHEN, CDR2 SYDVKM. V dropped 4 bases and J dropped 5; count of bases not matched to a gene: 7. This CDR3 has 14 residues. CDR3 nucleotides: TGTGCCAGCAGTTATCCAGGGGGAGGATATGGCTACACCTTC. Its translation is CASSYPGGGYGYTF.

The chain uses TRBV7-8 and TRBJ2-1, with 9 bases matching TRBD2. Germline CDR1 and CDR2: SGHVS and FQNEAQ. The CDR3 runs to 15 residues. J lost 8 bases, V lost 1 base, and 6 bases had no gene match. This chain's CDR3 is CASSLVGGRAYEQFF. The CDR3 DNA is TGTGCCAGCAGCTTAGTTGGCGGGAGGGCCTATGAGCAGTTCTTC.

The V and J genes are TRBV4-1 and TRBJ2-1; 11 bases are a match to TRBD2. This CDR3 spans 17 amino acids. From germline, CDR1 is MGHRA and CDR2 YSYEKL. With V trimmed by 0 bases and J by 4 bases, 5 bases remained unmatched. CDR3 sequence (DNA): TGCGCCAGCAGCCAAGATTCTAGCGGGAGGCTTTACAATGAGCAGTTCTTC. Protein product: CASSQDSSGRLYNEQFF.

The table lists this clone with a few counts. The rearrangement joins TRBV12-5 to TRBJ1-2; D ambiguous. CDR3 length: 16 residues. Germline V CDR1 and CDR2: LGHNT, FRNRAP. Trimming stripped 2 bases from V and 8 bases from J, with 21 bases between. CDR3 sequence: CASGLSILGLQMGYTF. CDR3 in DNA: TGTGCTAGTGGTTTGTCAATCCTCGGCCTTCAAATGGGCTACACCTTC.

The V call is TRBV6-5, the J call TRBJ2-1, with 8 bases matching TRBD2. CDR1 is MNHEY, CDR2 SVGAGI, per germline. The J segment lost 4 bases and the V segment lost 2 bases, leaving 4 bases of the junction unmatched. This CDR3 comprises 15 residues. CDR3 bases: TGTGCCAGCAGTTACAGCGGGAGAGGTTACAATGAGCAGTTCTTC. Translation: CASSYSGRGYNEQFF.

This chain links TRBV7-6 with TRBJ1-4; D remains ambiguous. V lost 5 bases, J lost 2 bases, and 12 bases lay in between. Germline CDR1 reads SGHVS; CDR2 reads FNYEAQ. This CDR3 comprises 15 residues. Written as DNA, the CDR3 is TGTGCCAGCAGCCCACGGTGGGGTACTAATGAAAAACTGTTTTTT. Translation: CASSPRWGTNEKLFF. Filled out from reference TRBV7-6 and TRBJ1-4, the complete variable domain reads GAGVSQSPRYKVTKRGQDVALRCDPISGHVSLYWYRQALGQGPEFLTYFNYEAQQDKSGLPNDRFSAERPEGSISTLTIQRTEQRDSAMYRCASSPRWGTNEKLFFGSGTQLSVL.

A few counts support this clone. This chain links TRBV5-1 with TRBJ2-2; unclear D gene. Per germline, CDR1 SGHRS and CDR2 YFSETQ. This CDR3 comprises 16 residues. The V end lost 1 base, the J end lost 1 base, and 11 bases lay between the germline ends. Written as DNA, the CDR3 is TGCGCCAGCAGCTTGCTTGTGACACAGAACACCGGGGAGCTGTTTTTT. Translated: CASSLLVTQNTGELFF.

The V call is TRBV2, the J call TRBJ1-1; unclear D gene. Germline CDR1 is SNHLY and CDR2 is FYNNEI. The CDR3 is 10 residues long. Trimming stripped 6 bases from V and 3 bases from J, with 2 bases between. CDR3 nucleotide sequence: TGTGCCAGCAGACACACTGAAGCTTTCTTT. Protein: CASRHTEAFF.

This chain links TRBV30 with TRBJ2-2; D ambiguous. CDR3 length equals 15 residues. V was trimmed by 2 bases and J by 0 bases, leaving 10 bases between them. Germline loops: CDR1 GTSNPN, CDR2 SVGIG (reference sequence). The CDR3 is CAWSRTDANTGELFF. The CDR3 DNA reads TGTGCCTGGAGTAGGACCGACGCGAACACCGGGGAGCTGTTTTTT. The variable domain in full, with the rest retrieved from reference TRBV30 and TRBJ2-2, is SQTIHQWPATLVQPVGSPLSLECTVEGTSNPNLYWYRQAAGRGLQLLFYSVGIGQISSEVPQNLSASRPQDRQFILSSKKLLLSDSGFYLCAWSRTDANTGELFFGEGSRLTVL.

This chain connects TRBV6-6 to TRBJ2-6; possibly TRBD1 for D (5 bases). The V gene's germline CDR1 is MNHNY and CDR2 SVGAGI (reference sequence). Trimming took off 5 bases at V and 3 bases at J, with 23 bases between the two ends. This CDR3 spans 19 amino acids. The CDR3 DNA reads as TGTGCCAGCAGTCCGGCCGCCGCTGGGTACAGGTTTGGGGCCAACGTCCTGACTTTC. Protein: CASSPAAAGYRFGANVLTF.

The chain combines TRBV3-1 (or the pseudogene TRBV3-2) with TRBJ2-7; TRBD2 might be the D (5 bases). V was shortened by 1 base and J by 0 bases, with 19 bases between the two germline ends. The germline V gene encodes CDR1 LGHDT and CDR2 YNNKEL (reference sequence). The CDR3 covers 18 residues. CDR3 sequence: CASSQVPESERHSYEQYF. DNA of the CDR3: TGTGCCAGCAGCCAAGTCCCTGAATCCGAGCGGCACTCCTACGAGCAGTACTTC.

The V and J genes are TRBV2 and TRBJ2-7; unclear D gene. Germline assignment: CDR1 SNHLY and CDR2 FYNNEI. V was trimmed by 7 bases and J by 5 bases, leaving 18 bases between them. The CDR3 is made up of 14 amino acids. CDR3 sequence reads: CASNFDPARNEQYF. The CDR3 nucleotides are TGTGCCAGCAACTTCGACCCCGCCAGGAACGAGCAGTACTTC.

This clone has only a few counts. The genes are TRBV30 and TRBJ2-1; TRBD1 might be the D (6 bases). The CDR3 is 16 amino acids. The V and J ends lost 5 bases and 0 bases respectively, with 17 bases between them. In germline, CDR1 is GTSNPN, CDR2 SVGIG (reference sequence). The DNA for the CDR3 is TGTGCCTGGCGTCCCCTCGGGACACCCTCCTACAATGAGCAGTTCTTC. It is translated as CAWRPLGTPSYNEQFF.

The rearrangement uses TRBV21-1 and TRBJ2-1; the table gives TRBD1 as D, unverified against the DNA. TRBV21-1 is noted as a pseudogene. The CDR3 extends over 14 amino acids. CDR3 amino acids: CASPSGTENNEQFF. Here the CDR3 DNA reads TGTGCCAGCCCCTCCGGGACAGAGAACAATGAGCAGTTCTTC.

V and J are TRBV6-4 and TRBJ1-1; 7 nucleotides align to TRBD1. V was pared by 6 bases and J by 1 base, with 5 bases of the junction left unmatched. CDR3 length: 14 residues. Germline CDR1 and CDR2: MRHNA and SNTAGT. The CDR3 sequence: CASRKGAENTEAFF. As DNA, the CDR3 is TGTGCCAGCAGGAAGGGGGCAGAGAACACTGAAGCTTTCTTT.

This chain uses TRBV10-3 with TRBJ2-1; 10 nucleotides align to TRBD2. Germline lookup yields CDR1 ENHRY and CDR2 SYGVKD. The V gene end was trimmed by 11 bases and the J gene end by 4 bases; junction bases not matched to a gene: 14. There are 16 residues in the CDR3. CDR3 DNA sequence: TGTGCCGCCACGACCCGGCTAGCGGGAGAGTACAATGAGCAGTTCTTC. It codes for CAATTRLAGEYNEQFF.

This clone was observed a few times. CDR3 in amino acids: CASSPFTGDYGYTF. The CDR3 DNA is TGTGCCAGCAGCCCCTTCACAGGGGACTATGGCTACACCTTC. V and J are TRBV5-4 and TRBJ1-2; 7 bases line up with TRBD1. Germline V lookup: CDR1 SGHNT, CDR2 YYREEE (reference sequence). The CDR3 extends over 14 amino acids. J was trimmed by 3 bases and V by 4 bases; bases with no gene match: 6.

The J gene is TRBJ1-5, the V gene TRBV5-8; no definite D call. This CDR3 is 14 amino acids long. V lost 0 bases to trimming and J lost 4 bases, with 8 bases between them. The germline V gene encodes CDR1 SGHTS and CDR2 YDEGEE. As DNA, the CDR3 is TGTGCCAGCAGCTTGGAGCAGTATAATCAGCCCCAGCATTTT. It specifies CASSLEQYNQPQHF. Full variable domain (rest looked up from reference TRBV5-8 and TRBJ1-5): EAGVTQSPTHLIKTRGQQATLRCSPISGHTSVYWYQQALGLGLQFLLWYDEGEERNRGNFPPRFSGRQFPNYSSELNVNALELEDSALYLCASSLEQYNQPQHFGDGTRLSIL.

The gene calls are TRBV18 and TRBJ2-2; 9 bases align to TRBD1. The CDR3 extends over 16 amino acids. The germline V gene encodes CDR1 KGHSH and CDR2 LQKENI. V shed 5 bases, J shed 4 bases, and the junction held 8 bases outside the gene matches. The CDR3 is CASSIMLDRGTGELFF. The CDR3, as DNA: TGTGCCAGCTCAATTATGTTGGACAGGGGCACCGGGGAGCTGTTTTTT.